This paragraph covers one TCR beta chain sequence. What it binds is unknown. This may arise from a read error, as a much more abundant clone is one base away. By quantitative 5'-RACE with molecular barcodes, the TCR beta libraries were made. One entry per CDR3 protein, called by TCRdb with MiXCR from the 5' RACE reads. Of some 130,000 distinct CDR3 sequences listed, roughly 13% were seen once; the top ten hold about 3%. V was shortened by 2 bases and J by 13 bases, with 16 bases between the two germline ends. Germline V gene lookup returns CDR1 SEHNR and CDR2 FQNEAQ (reference sequence). The CDR3 totals 13 residues. The sample is drawn from a study of CD8 T cells in ankylosing spondylitis. General study points: The clones that were linked to disease were reported to be significantly enriched in matched synovial fluid samples from ankylosing spondylitis patients. One TCR beta motif, made up of eight or nine highly homologous variants, appeared characteristic of ankylosing spondylitis blood. In synovial fluid and blood from reactive arthritis, some motif variants were previously reported.

This chain connects TRBV7-9 to TRBJ2-3; D is unresolved. The sample consisted of blood, either unsorted or a sorted T cell fraction (not recorded which). This TCR derives from a female donor with ankylosing spondylitis or in good health (not recorded which). CDR3 coding DNA: TGTGCCAGCAGCTTAAGTGGTTCCCAGTGGGAGTATTTT. It specifies CASSLSGSQWEYF.